Following are 3 T cell receptor beta chains from one sample sequenced in a study of shared clonotypes between healthy human individuals. Only in-frame clones appear in the TCRdb table, and some are missing; sequencing was by immunoSEQ multiplex PCR. This sample has about 1.5 million clones, with nearly 99% found just once. The sample was naive CD4+ T cells sorted from blood. The subset here: CD45RA+ positively selected. These receptor sequences come from a young man in good health.

The J gene is TRBJ2-1, the V gene TRBV7-3; TRBD1 might be the D (5 bases). The CDR3 consists of 12 residues. Germline CDR1 reads SGHTA; CDR2 reads FQGTGA. Trimming took off 7 bases at V and 9 bases at J, with 13 bases between the two ends. Written as DNA, the CDR3 is TGTGCCAGCAACGCAAATCAGGGTGAGCAGTTCTTC. It codes for CASNANQGEQFF.

The chain is built from TRBV5-1 and TRBJ2-2, with 7 bases aligning to TRBD1. With V trimmed by 3 bases and J by 1 base, 6 bases remained unmatched. This CDR3 is built from 16 residues. Germline V gives CDR1 SGHRS, CDR2 YFSETQ. The CDR3 is CASSYKTGRNTGELFF. CDR3 coding DNA: TGCGCCAGCAGCTATAAGACAGGGCGGAACACCGGGGAGCTGTTTTTT. Drawing the rest from reference TRBV5-1 and TRBJ2-2, the complete variable domain is KAGVTQTPRYLIKTRGQQVTLSCSPISGHRSVSWYQQTPGQGLQFLFEYFSETQRNKGNFPGRFSGRQFSNSRSEMNVSTLELGDSALYLCASSYKTGRNTGELFFGEGSRLTVL.

This chain uses TRBV7-6 with TRBJ1-5; tentative D call: TRBD1 (5 bases). Germline lookup yields CDR1 SGHVS and CDR2 FNYEAQ. Trimming left V 0 bases short and J 7 bases short, with 13 bases between. This CDR3 region has 15 residues. The chain's CDR3 is CASSLAGTQGQPQHF. CDR3 coding DNA: TGTGCCAGCAGCTTAGCAGGGACTCAAGGGCAGCCCCAGCATTTT. The full variable domain, its missing parts supplied by reference TRBV7-6 and TRBJ1-5, is GAGVSQSPRYKVTKRGQDVALRCDPISGHVSLYWYRQALGQGPEFLTYFNYEAQQDKSGLPNDRFSAERPEGSISTLTIQRTEQRDSAMYRCASSLAGTQGQPQHFGDGTRLSIL.